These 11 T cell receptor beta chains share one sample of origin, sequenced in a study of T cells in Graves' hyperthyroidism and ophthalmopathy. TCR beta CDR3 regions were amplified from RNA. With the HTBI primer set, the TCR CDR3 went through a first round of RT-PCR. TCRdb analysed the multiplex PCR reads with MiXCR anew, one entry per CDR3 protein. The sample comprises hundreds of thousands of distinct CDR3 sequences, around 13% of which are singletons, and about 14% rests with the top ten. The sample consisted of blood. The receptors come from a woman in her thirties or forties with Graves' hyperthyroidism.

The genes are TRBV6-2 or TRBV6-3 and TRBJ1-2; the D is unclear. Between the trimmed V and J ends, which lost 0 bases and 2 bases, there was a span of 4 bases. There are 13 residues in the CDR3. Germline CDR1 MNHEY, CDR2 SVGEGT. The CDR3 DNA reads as TGTGCCAGCAGTTACTCGACAAACTATGGCTACACCTTC. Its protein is CASSYSTNYGYTF.

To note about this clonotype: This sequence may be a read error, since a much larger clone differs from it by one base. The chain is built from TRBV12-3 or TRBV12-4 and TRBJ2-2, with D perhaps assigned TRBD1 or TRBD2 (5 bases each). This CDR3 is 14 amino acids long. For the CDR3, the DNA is TGTGCCAGCAGTTTAAGACAGAACACCGGGGAGCCGTTTTTT. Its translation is CASSLRQNTGEPFF.

The CDR3 bases are TGTGCCAGCAGCCAAGACTGGGGGGGGACAGCCTATCGCTCCTACGAGCAGTACTTC. Encoded protein: CASSQDWGGTAYRSYEQYF. The chain has TRBV14 and TRBJ2-7; TRBD1 or TRBD2 may be the D gene (7 bases each). The V gene lost 0 bases and the J gene lost 0 bases, with 21 bases spanning the gap. CDR1 is SGHDN and CDR2 is FVKESK in the germline V gene. CDR3 length equals 19 residues. Together with reference TRBV14 and TRBJ2-7, the CDR3 gives the full variable domain: EAGVTQFPSHSVIEKGQTVTLRCDPISGHDNLYWYRRVMGKEIKFLLHFVKESKQDESGMPNNRFLAERTGGTYSTLKVQPAELEDSGVYFCASSQDWGGTAYRSYEQYFGPGTRLTVT.

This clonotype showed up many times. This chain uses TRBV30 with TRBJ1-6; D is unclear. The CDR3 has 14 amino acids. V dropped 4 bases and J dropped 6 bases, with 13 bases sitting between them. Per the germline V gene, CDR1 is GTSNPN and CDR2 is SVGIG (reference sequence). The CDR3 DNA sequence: TGTGCCTGGATTGAAGGCAGAACTAATTCACCCCTCCACTTT. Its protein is CAWIEGRTNSPLHF.

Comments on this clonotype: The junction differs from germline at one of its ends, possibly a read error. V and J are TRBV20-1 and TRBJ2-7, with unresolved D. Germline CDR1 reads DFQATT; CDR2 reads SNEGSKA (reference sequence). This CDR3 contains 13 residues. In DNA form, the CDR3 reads TGCATTGCTCTGACCTTTAGCTCCTACGAGCAGTACTTC. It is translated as CIALTFSSYEQYF.

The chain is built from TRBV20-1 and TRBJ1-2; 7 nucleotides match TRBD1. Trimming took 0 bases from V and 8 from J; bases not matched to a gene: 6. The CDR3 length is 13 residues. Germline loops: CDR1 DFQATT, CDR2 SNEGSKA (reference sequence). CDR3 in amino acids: CSARDDRETGYTF. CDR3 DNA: TGCAGTGCTAGAGATGACAGGGAAACCGGCTACACCTTC.

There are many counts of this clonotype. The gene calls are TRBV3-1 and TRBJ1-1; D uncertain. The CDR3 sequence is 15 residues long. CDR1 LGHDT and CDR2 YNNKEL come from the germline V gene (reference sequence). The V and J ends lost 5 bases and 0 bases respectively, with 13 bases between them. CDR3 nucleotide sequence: TGTGCCAGCAGCTTCAAAGAGACGATGAACACTGAAGCTTTCTTT. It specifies CASSFKETMNTEAFF.

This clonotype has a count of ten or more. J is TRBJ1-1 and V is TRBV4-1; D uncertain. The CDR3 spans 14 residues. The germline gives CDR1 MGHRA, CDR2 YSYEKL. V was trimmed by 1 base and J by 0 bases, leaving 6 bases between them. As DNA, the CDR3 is TGCGCCAGCAGCCAAGGGCAGATGAACACTGAAGCTTTCTTT. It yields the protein CASSQGQMNTEAFF.

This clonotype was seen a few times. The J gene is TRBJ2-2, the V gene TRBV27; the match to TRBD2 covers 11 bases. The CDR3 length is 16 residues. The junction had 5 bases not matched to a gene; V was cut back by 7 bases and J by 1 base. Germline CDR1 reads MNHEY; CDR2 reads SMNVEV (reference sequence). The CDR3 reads CASIPGLAENTGELFF. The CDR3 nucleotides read TGTGCCAGCATACCGGGACTAGCGGAGAACACCGGGGAGCTGTTTTTT.

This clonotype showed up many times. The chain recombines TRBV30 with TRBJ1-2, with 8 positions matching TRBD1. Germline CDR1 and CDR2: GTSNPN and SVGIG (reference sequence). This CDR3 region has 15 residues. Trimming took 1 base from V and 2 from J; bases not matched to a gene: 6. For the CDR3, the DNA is TGTGCCTGGAGTGCCTCCGGACAGGGCAACTATGGCTACACCTTC. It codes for CAWSASGQGNYGYTF.

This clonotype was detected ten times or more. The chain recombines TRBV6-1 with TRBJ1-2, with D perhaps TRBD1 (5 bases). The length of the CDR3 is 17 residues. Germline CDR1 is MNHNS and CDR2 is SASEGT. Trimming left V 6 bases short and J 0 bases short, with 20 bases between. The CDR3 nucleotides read TGTGCCAGCAGGGGCCGGGACCCCGATCGAGCTAACTATGGCTACACCTTC. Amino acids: CASRGRDPDRANYGYTF.